This TCR beta chain was recorded in a study of shared clonotypes between healthy human individuals. Findings and limits, study-wide: Only a few donors were included, so the genetic and exposure-history diversity represented was limited.

Sequencing was performed with immunoSEQ multiplex PCR; in TCRdb, only in-frame clones are kept and a portion is missing. The sample lists 1.4 million to 1.5 million clones, roughly 96% seen once, with over 1% in the top ten. A remark on this clone: Its antigen remains unidentified.

V lost 7 bases and J lost 5, with 17 bases in between. This CDR3 is 13 amino acids long. Per germline, CDR1 SQVTM and CDR2 ANQGSEA. The chain recombines TRBV29-1 with TRBJ1-1; the D gene is possibly TRBD1 (6 bases). Sample: naive CD4+ T cells sorted from blood. The sample's subset: CD45RA+ positively selected. The sequence came from a man aged 25-45 years in good health. The CDR3 protein is CSARSLQGTEAFF. The DNA of the CDR3 is TGCAGCGCCCGCTCCCTGCAGGGGACTGAAGCTTTCTTT.